The sequence of this T cell receptor beta chain was determined in a study of cytomegalovirus exposure and HLA in healthy donors. This clone was detected only a few times. Its antigen is not known. Study findings and constraints: Most TCR sequences were seen very rarely across donors, but some public TCRs occurred in many. Presence/absence analyses took donor sequencing depth as roughly uniform. Researchers reportedly found TCR beta sequences accurately predicted most subjects' HLA-A and HLA-B alleles. With later analysis, a missense DCLRE1C variant became linked to TCR beta V- and J-gene trimming.

60 Vbeta and 13 Jbeta primers were used in PCR. Libraries were prepared by immunoSEQ multiplex PCR; TCRdb keeps only in-frame clonotypes and omits some of them. This sample carries about 130,000 clones, around 8.5% of them seen once, and the ten largest clones take about 5.5%. The CDR3 is made up of 16 amino acids. Germline CDR1 reads SGHVS; CDR2 reads FQNEAQ. V lost 5 bases and J lost 2, with 19 bases in between. This chain connects TRBV7-8 to TRBJ2-7, with TRBD2 as a possible D gene (7 bases). The source material was PBMCs. This receptor was identified in a man between 35 and 55 years old in good health and CMV-seronegative. In nucleotides, the CDR3 is TGTGCCAGCAGCCCCCCGGGCGGGGGCCCCACCTACGAGCAGTACTTC. Encoded protein: CASSPPGGGPTYEQYF. Using reference TRBV7-8 and TRBJ2-7 for the parts outside the CDR3, the full variable domain is GAGVSQSPRYKVAKRGQDVALRCDPISGHVSLFWYQQALGQGPEFLTYFQNEAQLDKSGLPSDRFFAERPEGSVSTLKIQRTQQEDSAVYLCASSPPGGGPTYEQYFGPGTRLTVT.